This TCR beta chain is drawn from a study of shared clonotypes between healthy human individuals. Method: immunoSEQ multiplex PCR; TCRdb's copy keeps in-frame clones and lacks some. The data contain fewer than 1 million clones, approximately 96% of them singletons. The CDR3 runs to 16 residues. The V gene end was trimmed by 0 bases and the J gene end by 4 bases; junction bases not matched to a gene: 9. The germline CDR1 and CDR2 sequences are SGDLS and YYNGEE. Only CD45RO-negative cells positively selected for CCR7 counted as naive CD8 cells, so terminally differentiated effector memory CD45RA+ cells were excluded.

This receptor was obtained from a man aged 30-40 years in good health. The specimen was naive CD8+ T cells sorted from blood. This rearrangement joins TRBV9 to TRBJ2-5; 7 positions match TRBD2. The CDR3 loop reads CASSVDPGGGGETQYF. CDR3 in DNA: TGTGCCAGCAGCGTAGACCCTGGTGGGGGGGGAGAGACCCAGTACTTC.